The source of this T cell receptor beta chain is a study of blood T cell repertoires in COVID-19. Study-level background: Samples representing acute and convalescent COVID-19 were sourced from the United States, Italy and Spain. T cells, B-cell-depleted T cells, or PBMCs supplied cDNA or gDNA.

The length of the CDR3 is 13 residues. CDR1 is MNHNS and CDR2 is SASEGT in the germline V gene. Trimming pared 1 base from V and 8 bases from J, leaving 11 bases between. Authors' data handling: Amplifying reference gene primers gave estimates of nucleated cell counts. Method: immunoSEQ multiplex PCR; TCRdb's copy keeps in-frame clones and lacks some. Clone size and V and J calls were adopted from that table, with D and trimming inferred from the DNA. The sample comprises about 47,000 clones, around 90% of which are singletons, and roughly 3% rests with the top ten. J is TRBJ1-2 and V is TRBV6-1, with a possible D match to TRBD1 (6 bases). This clonotype was sampled from a man aged 50-59 years with active COVID-19. Sequenced: peripheral blood. Here the CDR3 reads CASSEGDKRGYTF. For the CDR3, the DNA is TGTGCCAGCAGTGAAGGGGACAAAAGAGGCTACACCTTC.